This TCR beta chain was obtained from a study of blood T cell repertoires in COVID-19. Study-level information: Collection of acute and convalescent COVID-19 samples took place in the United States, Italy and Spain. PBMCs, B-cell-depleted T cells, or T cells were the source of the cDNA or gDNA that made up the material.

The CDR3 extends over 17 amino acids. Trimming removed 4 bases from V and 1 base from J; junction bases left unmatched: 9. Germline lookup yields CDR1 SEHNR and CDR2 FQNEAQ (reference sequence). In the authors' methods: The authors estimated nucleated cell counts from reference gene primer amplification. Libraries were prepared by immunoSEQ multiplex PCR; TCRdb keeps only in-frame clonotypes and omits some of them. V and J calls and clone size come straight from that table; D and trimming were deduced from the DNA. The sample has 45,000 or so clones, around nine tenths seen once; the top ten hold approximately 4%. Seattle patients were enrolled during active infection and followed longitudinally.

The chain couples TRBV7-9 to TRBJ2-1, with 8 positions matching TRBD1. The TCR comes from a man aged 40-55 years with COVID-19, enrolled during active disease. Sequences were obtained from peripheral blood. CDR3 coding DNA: TGTGCCAGCAGCTCCACCCTCGGGACAGGATCCTACAATGAGCAGTTCTTC. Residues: CASSSTLGTGSYNEQFF.